This is a list of T cell receptor beta chains from one sample in a study of Graves' ophthalmopathy and Graves' hyperthyroidism. TCRdb processed the multiplex PCR reads anew with MiXCR; each CDR3 protein has one entry. The sample holds around 670,000 distinct CDR3 sequences, roughly 40% seen once. What was sequenced was peripheral blood. All receptors derive from an adult man with Graves' ophthalmopathy. Both conserved end residues are part of each CDR3. Each record gives: D gene, V gene, J gene, clone size, CDR3 DNA, CDR3 protein. A D gene is named only where the DNA matches it firmly. Only some rows state a clone size, as once, few, many or a class for expanded clones.

>TRBD1|TRBV12-3/TRBV12-4|TRBJ1-4|few
TGTGCCAGCCGACCGACAGGGCGTGAAAAACTGTTTTTT
CASRPTGREKLFF
>TRBD1|TRBV10-3|TRBJ1-5|many
TGTGCCAGCGAATGGGGAAGACAGGGGGCCGAGCCCCAGCATTTT
CASEWGRQGAEPQHF
>NA|TRBV7-9|TRBJ2-2|many
TGTGCCAGCACCCGGGAGAGTGGTACCGGGGAGCTGTTTTTT
CASTRESGTGELFF
>NA|TRBV19|TRBJ1-6|many
TGTGCCAGTAGTACTCGGACGTCTTCACCCCTCCACTTT
CASSTRTSSPLHF
>TRBD2|TRBV10-3|TRBJ2-7|NA
TGTGCCAGCAGTGACACCGGGGGGACCGAGCAGTACTTC
CASSDTGGTEQYF
>NA|TRBV10-3|TRBJ1-4|NA
TGTGCCATCAGTGAGTCGATTCGAGCGAGGGCTAATGAAAAACTGTTTTTT
CAISESIRARANEKLFF
>NA|TRBV2|TRBJ1-4|few
TGTGCCAGCAGTGAAAACGCAATAGGTGAAAAACTGTTTTTT
CASSENAIGEKLFF
>TRBD2|TRBV20-1|TRBJ2-7|few
TGCAGTGCTAGTGAACTAGCGGGAGGCGAGCAGTACTTC
CSASELAGGEQYF
>NA|TRBV7-2|TRBJ1-1|NA
TGTGCCAGCAGCTTACTACGGGGGCGAACTGAAGCTTTCTTT
CASSLLRGRTEAFF
>NA|TRBV2|TRBJ1-5|NA
TGTGCCAGCAGTGCCCTCTCACCGTATAGCAATCAGCCCCAGCATTTT
CASSALSPYSNQPQHF
>NA|TRBV10-3|TRBJ1-1|NA
TGTGCCAGCAGTTCCCCGGGACCGAAGAACACTGAAGCTTTCTTT
CASSSPGPKNTEAFF
>TRBD1|TRBV7-8|TRBJ2-2|many
TGTGCCAGCAGCCCAAGGACAGGGCTGGGGGAGCTGTTTTTT
CASSPRTGLGELFF
>TRBD2|TRBV29-1|TRBJ2-5|many
TGCAGCGTCCAAGGGACTAGCGGGAGCGGTATTAGGGAGACCCAGTACTTC
CSVQGTSGSGIRETQYF
>NA|TRBV14|TRBJ2-5|many
TGTGCCAGCAGCCAATTCCAAGAGACCCAGTACTTC
CASSQFQETQYF
>NA|TRBV7-9|TRBJ1-4|NA
TGTGCCAGCAGTGGGGGGGGGAGGGACGAAAAACTGTTTTTT
CASSGGGRDEKLFF
>NA|TRBV20-1|TRBJ2-5|many
TGCAGTGCTAGTGTAACGTACCAAGAGACCCAGTACTTC
CSASVTYQETQYF